The 32 T cell receptor beta chains below all came from one sample that was sequenced in a study of tumor-infiltrating lymphocytes in primary liver carcinoma. The input was 500 ng total RNA; TCR beta cDNA was made from it with a constant-region primer. Each TCR beta library was derived from three nested multiplex PCR rounds that employed slightly modified ARM-PCR. PCR rounds one and two used TRBV1-TRBV30 forward primers with a C-beta reverse primer for 10 cycles each. TCRdb ran MiXCR on the multiplex PCR reads and lists one entry per CDR3 protein. The table shows roughly 91,000 distinct CDR3 sequences, with 55% to 75% occurring only once. DNA and RNA were both co-extracted from about 20-30 mg of bulk tissue that had not been sorted. Sequenced: liver tumor tissue from sampling region 5. Subset of the sample: tumor region T5, tumor centre. The receptor source for this set is a woman aged 55-70 years with primary liver carcinoma and hepatitis B virus infection.

In the case of this clonotype: This may stem from a read error, because a much larger clone lies one nucleotide away. The rearrangement links TRBV29-1 to TRBJ2-1; TRBD2 is a possible D gene (6 bases). CDR1 and CDR2 (germline): SQVTM, ANQGSEA. CDR3 size: 13 residues. Written as DNA, the CDR3 is TGCTGCGTTAAGGCAGACGGGAGTGGGGAACAGTTCTTC. Protein product: CCVKADGSGEQFF.

As concerns this clonotype: Mismatch with germline at one junction end may stem from a read error. The V and J genes are TRBV29-1 and TRBJ2-5; D is possibly TRBD2 (6 bases). Looked up from germline, CDR1 is SQVTM and CDR2 is ANQGSEA. This CDR3 is built from 15 residues. The DNA of the CDR3 is TGCAACGCGGGGAGCGGCGGAGGCGGATTAGAGACCCAGTGCTTC. Protein sequence: CNAGSGGGGLETQCF. The full variable domain, in which reference TRBV29-1 and TRBJ2-5 provide the parts outside the CDR3, is SAVISQKPSRDICQRGTSLTIQCQVDSQVTMMFWYRQQPGQSLTLIATANQGSEATYESGFVIDKFPISRPNLTFSTLTVSNMSPEDSSIYLCNAGSGGGGLETQCFGPGTRLLVL.

This clonotype was found once. One end of the junction is discordant with germline, which a read error may explain. The chain has TRBV6-5 and TRBJ1-2; D possibly corresponds to TRBD1 (6 bases). Germline V gene data show CDR1 as MNHEY and CDR2 as SVGAGI. This CDR3 region has 13 residues. The DNA for the CDR3 is TGTACCAGCAGTTACGGGGGGGGCGACGGTTACACCTTC. Amino acid sequence: CTSSYGGGDGYTF.

This chain links TRBV11-3 with TRBJ2-2, with D perhaps TRBD1 (6 bases). From germline, CDR1 is SGHNT and CDR2 YENEEA. CDR3 length: 15 residues. The DNA of the CDR3 is TGTGCTGGCAGTTTAGGGGGACGGCCCACCGGGGAGCTGTTTTTT. This encodes CAGSLGGRPTGELFF.

This clonotype has just a few counts. CDR3 nucleotide sequence: TGTGCCAGCAGCTTGGGACTAGCGGGAGGGGTGGAGACCCAGTACTTC. Residues: CASSLGLAGGVETQYF. The rearrangement joins TRBV7-2 to TRBJ2-5, with 16 positions matching TRBD2. V dropped 3 bases and J dropped 5; count of bases not matched to a gene: 3. CDR3 length: 16 amino acids. Germline CDR1 is SGHTA and CDR2 is FQGNSA.

This clonotype showed up just a few times. Just one base apart from a much larger clone, this may be a read error. The chain links TRBV6-6 to TRBJ1-5; 8 bases line up with TRBD1. The CDR3 totals 19 residues. The germline V gene encodes CDR1 MNHNY and CDR2 SVGAGI (reference sequence). CDR3 region: CTTKGFRDRRAYSNQPQHF. CDR3 coding DNA: TGTACCACCAAAGGGTTCCGGGACAGGCGTGCCTATAGCAATCAGCCCCAGCATTTT.

In regard to this clonotype: Its ends do not fully match the called genes, so a read error is possible. The J gene is TRBJ2-7, the V gene TRBV10-2; no clear D. The CDR3 covers 12 residues. In germline, CDR1 is WSHSY, CDR2 SAAADI. CDR3 nucleotides: TGCGCTAGCAATGAGACCCCCTACGAGCAGTACTTC. Translation: CASNETPYEQYF.

This clonotype occurred a few times. A read error is possible here, since a much larger clone lies one base away. The genes are TRBV28 and TRBJ1-1; no firm D call. This CDR3 contains 15 residues. The germline CDR1 and CDR2 sequences are MDHEN and SYDVKM. CDR3 residues: CANSPTRTLNTEAFF. CDR3 coding DNA: TGTGCCAACAGTCCCACACGGACTCTGAACACTGAAGCTTTCTTT.

Worth noting for this clonotype: One junction end does not reproduce the germline sequence, and a read error may be involved. The CDR3 sequence: CTSTVQGAGYEQYF. CDR3 DNA: TGTACCAGTACGGTGCAGGGGGCGGGGTACGAGCAGTACTTC. The V call is TRBV28, the J call TRBJ2-7; TRBD1 aligns across 8 bases. Germline V gene sequence: CDR1 MDHEN, CDR2 SYDVKM. The CDR3 runs to 14 residues.

The chain joins TRBV10-3 to TRBJ2-1; D is unclear. The V gene lost 7 bases and the J gene lost 4 bases, with 11 bases spanning the gap. Germline lookup yields CDR1 ENHRY and CDR2 SYGVKD. There are 13 residues in the CDR3. The CDR3: CAITENSYNEQFF. The CDR3 DNA sequence: TGTGCCATCACGGAAAACTCTTACAATGAGCAGTTCTTC.

In the case of this clonotype: The junction does not match germline at one end; this may be a read error. In DNA, the CDR3 is TGTGCCAGCACCCTGCGGGGGGTTCGCTACGAGAAGTACTTC. This gives the protein CASTLRGVRYEKYF. This chain links TRBV28 with TRBJ2-7, with 8 bases fitting TRBD2. Germline V gene lookup returns CDR1 MDHEN and CDR2 SYDVKM. The CDR3 sequence is 14 residues long.

Note on this clonotype: One end of the junction fails to match germline, which may point to a read error. V gene TRBV6-1 combines with J gene TRBJ2-1, with D perhaps matching TRBD2 (6 bases). The CDR3 covers 16 residues. Germline values: CDR1 MNHNS, CDR2 SASEGT. CDR3 bases: TGTGCCAGCACTTACGACCCCCCTTCGGGAGCCAATGAGGAGTTCTTC. Encoded protein: CASTYDPPSGANEEFF.

Points on this clonotype: A much larger clone sits a single nucleotide away, making a read error possible. CDR3 residues: CASSSTGQVSTDTQYF. CDR3 sequence (DNA): TGTGCCAGCAGCTCGACTGGCCAAGTTAGCACAGATACGCAGTATTTT. The chain has TRBV5-8 and TRBJ2-3; D unclear. V was pared by 3 bases and J by 0 bases, with 14 bases between. This CDR3 is 16 amino acids long. Germline V gene lookup returns CDR1 SGHTS and CDR2 YDEGEE.

This clonotype occurred a few times. The chain combines TRBV9 with TRBJ2-2; D not resolved. Trimming cost V 6 bases and J 1 base, with 7 bases left between them. Germline lookup yields CDR1 SGDLS and CDR2 YYNGEE. The CDR3 spans 13 residues. In DNA, the CDR3 is TGTGCCAGCACTAAGGGGAACACCGGGGAGCTGTTTTTT. Its translation is CASTKGNTGELFF.

Ten or more counts support this clonotype. The V call is TRBV10-3, the J call TRBJ2-1; 8 nucleotides align to TRBD2. The trim removed 5 bases at V and 2 bases at J, leaving 5 bases unmatched. This CDR3 has 15 residues. Germline-derived CDR1 and CDR2 are ENHRY and SYGVKD. The CDR3 loop reads CAISWGSGAYNEQFF. The CDR3 DNA sequence: TGTGCCATCAGTTGGGGTAGCGGGGCCTACAATGAGCAGTTCTTC.

This clonotype was recorded at least ten times. This chain uses TRBV5-1 with TRBJ1-1, with unresolved D. The CDR3 is made up of 15 amino acids. CDR1 SGHRS and CDR2 YFSETQ come from the germline V gene. V lost 0 bases and J 5 bases, leaving 14 bases between the germline ends. The chain's CDR3 is CASSLGHGVMTEAFF. The CDR3 nucleotides are TGCGCCAGCAGCTTGGGGCACGGAGTAATGACTGAAGCTTTCTTT.

On this clonotype itself: No conserved phenylalanine or tryptophan ends this CDR3, so it is likely a read error. The gene calls are TRBV6-5 and TRBJ1-1, with D perhaps TRBD1 (5 bases). In germline, CDR1 is MNHEY, CDR2 SVGAGI. The CDR3 spans 14 residues. The V and J ends lost 6 bases and 3 bases respectively, with 14 bases between them. CDR3 sequence reads: CASRTTEWDTEAFL. The CDR3 nucleotides read TGTGCCAGCAGGACGACAGAGTGGGACACTGAAGCTTTCCTT.

The rearrangement uses TRBV11-2 and TRBJ1-2, with no clear D. Trimming removed 4 bases from V and 0 bases from J, with 15 bases in between. This CDR3 is built from 16 residues. CDR1 SGHAT and CDR2 FQNNGV come from the germline V gene. CDR3 bases: TGTGCCAGCAGCTCAACCTCGGGGAAGCCTAACTATGGCTACACCTTC. The encoded protein is CASSSTSGKPNYGYTF.

A note on this clonotype: Sequence at one end of the junction differs from germline and may be a read error. This chain uses TRBV6-1 with TRBJ1-4, with D hard to call. The CDR3 runs to 13 residues. The germline V gene has CDR1 MNHNS and CDR2 SASEGT. The CDR3 here is CANSEGYNEKLFF. The CDR3 nucleotides are TGTGCCAACAGTGAAGGGTATAATGAAAAATTGTTTTTT.

This clonotype is termed medium-sized (0.01 to 0.1%). The rearrangement links TRBV6-5 to TRBJ2-7; D ambiguous. The CDR3 extends over 15 amino acids. In germline, CDR1 is MNHEY, CDR2 SVGAGI. Trimming pared 0 bases from V and 5 bases from J, leaving 14 bases between. In DNA, the CDR3 is TGTGCCAGCAGTTACTCGGTCCAGGATTACCACGAGCAGTACTTC. It encodes CASSYSVQDYHEQYF.

This clonotype appeared once. A junction boundary mismatches the germline segment, possibly from a read error. This rearrangement joins TRBV12-3 or TRBV12-4 to TRBJ2-1; TRBD2 aligns across 10 bases. This CDR3 is built from 15 residues. The CDR3 nucleotides read TGTGCCAGCGGTTTGTGGACTAGCGGCCACAATGAGCAGTTCTTC. This gives the protein CASGLWTSGHNEQFF.

Details on this clonotype: This could be a read error, since a much larger clone is one nucleotide away. The chain combines TRBV7-9 with TRBJ2-2; D might be TRBD2 (5 bases). This CDR3 is built from 14 residues. V lost 11 bases and J lost 4, with 17 bases in between. The germline V gene encodes CDR1 SEHNR and CDR2 FQNEAQ (reference sequence). CDR3 loop: CAGTRGSFTGELFF. The CDR3 region has the DNA TGTGCCGGCACAAGAGGGAGCTTCACCGGGGAGCTGTTTTTT.

With respect to this clonotype: The junction departs from germline at one end; a sequencing error may be responsible. The rearrangement joins TRBV30 to TRBJ1-6, with a weak D call TRBD1 (6 bases). This CDR3 region has 13 residues. The V gene's germline CDR1 is GTSNPN and CDR2 SVGIG (reference sequence). In nucleotides, the CDR3 is TGTGGCTGCAGGGGCCGGGTGGATTCACCCCACCACTTT. Translation: CGCRGRVDSPHHF.

This clonotype has a count of ten or more. The chain couples TRBV13 to TRBJ2-3; no clear D gene. CDR1 and CDR2 (germline): PRHDT, FYEKMQ (reference sequence). Trimming stripped 5 bases from V and 1 base from J, with 19 bases between. CDR3 length: 17 residues. In DNA, the CDR3 is TGTGCCAGCAGCCCCCCTCCCAAAAAATGGGGCACAGATACGCAGTATTTT. Encoded protein: CASSPPPKKWGTDTQYF.

This clonotype has only a few counts. This chain joins TRBV18 and TRBJ2-5, with 8 bases matching TRBD2. The J segment lost 1 base and the V segment lost 3 bases, leaving 1 base of the junction unmatched. CDR1 KGHSH and CDR2 LQKENI come from the germline V gene. The CDR3 is made up of 14 amino acids. The CDR3 protein is CASSPTSGQETQYF. In DNA, the CDR3 is TGTGCCAGCTCACCCACTAGCGGCCAAGAGACCCAGTACTTC.

Notes on this clonotype: A much larger clone lies one base from this, so it may be a read error. The CDR3 end shows no conserved phenylalanine or tryptophan, and so a read error is likely. The chain uses TRBV7-8 and TRBJ1-5, with D tentatively TRBD1 (5 bases). Trimming removed 3 bases at V and 5 bases at J, with 14 bases between. CDR1 is SGHVS, CDR2 FQNEAQ, per germline. The CDR3 loop spans 15 amino acids. CDR3 amino acids: CASSFVPRGDQPQHS. In DNA, the CDR3 is TGTGCCAGCAGCTTTGTCCCCCGGGGGGATCAGCCCCAGCATTCT.

V gene TRBV12-3 or TRBV12-4 combines with J gene TRBJ2-7; 7 bases line up with TRBD1. With 4 bases clipped from V and 3 bases from J, the junction kept 15 bases outside the gene matches. This CDR3 has 17 residues. CDR3 DNA: TGTGCCAGCAGTTCCGACGGTGACAGGGCCCGTTACTACGAGCAGTACTTC. Amino acid sequence: CASSSDGDRARYYEQYF.

Comments on this clonotype: A read error may account for a junction end that differs from germline. The V call is TRBV12-3 or TRBV12-4, the J call TRBJ2-2, with D possibly matching TRBD2 (6 bases). The length of the CDR3 is 16 residues. This CDR3 reads CASSLPGLGITGELFF. The CDR3 DNA is TGTGCCAGCAGTTTACCGGGACTGGGGATAACCGGGGAGTTGTTTTTT.

In the case of this clonotype: At one of its ends the junction is not consistent with the germline gene, which may arise from a read error. The V gene is TRBV11-2, the J gene TRBJ2-3; D may be TRBD1 or TRBD2 (6 bases each). This CDR3 has 12 amino acids. Germline CDR1 SGHAT, CDR2 FQNNGV. The DNA for the CDR3 is TGTGCCAGCAGCCCTGGGACGGGGGCCTTTTTTTTT. Its translation: CASSPGTGAFFF.

As for this clonotype: The junction does not match germline at one end; this may be a read error. The V and J genes are TRBV11-3 and TRBJ2-1; D is uncertain. Germline values: CDR1 SGHNT, CDR2 YENEEA. This CDR3 comprises 16 residues. The DNA for the CDR3 is TGTACCAGCAGCCCCCCCGGAGATTCTAATTACAATGGGCGGTTCTTC. The encoded protein is CTSSPPGDSNYNGRFF.

At least ten counts were recorded for this clonotype. The rearrangement links TRBV5-6 to TRBJ2-2; D might be TRBD2 (6 bases). The germline gives CDR1 SGHDT, CDR2 YYEEEE. The length of the CDR3 is 16 residues. Trimming took off 2 bases at V and 4 bases at J, with 15 bases between the two ends. DNA for the CDR3: TGTGCCAGCAGCTTTGAGTTCGGGCGGGGCACCGGGGAGCTGTTTTTT. This sequence encodes CASSFEFGRGTGELFF.

The CDR3 loop reads CASSLAYGGNTEAFF. CDR3 bases: TGCGCCAGCAGCTTGGCCTACGGGGGGAACACTGAAGCTTTCTTT. The chain carries TRBV5-1 and TRBJ1-1; perhaps TRBD1 as D (5 bases). Germline-derived CDR1 and CDR2 are SGHRS and YFSETQ. There are 15 residues in the CDR3. Deletions cut 0 bases from V and 1 base from J, with 10 bases between.